The rows below give T cell receptor beta chains drawn from one sample of a study of shared clonotypes between healthy human individuals. TCRdb keeps only in-frame clones here, not all; method: immunoSEQ multiplex PCR. The sample has some 1,400,000 clones, more than 95% seen once. Sequencing was done on a sample of naive CD4+ T cells sorted from blood. Receptors were obtained from a man aged 30 to 45 in good health. Each CDR3 is given with its conserved first and last residue. A D gene is named only where the DNA matches it firmly. For some rows the clone size is stated as once, few or many, or as a class when expanded; others skip it.

d_call,v_call,j_call,clone_size,cdr3_nt,cdr3_aa
.,TRBV5-1,TRBJ2-7,.,TGCGCCAGCAGCTTAAGGCCAGGGGCATCCTACGAGCAGTACTTC,CASSLRPGASYEQYF
TRBD1,TRBV4-1,TRBJ2-2,.,TGCGCCAGCAGCCCCCGGACAGGGGACCCCACCGGGGAGCTGTTTTTT,CASSPRTGDPTGELFF
TRBD2,TRBV7-9,TRBJ2-1,.,TGTGCCAGCAGCTTAGGGGGCCTAGCGGGAGACGCCAATGAGCAGTTCTTC,CASSLGGLAGDANEQFF
TRBD1,TRBV5-1,TRBJ1-3,.,TGCGCCAGCAGCTTGAACGCAGACAGGGGTGGAAACACCATATATTTT,CASSLNADRGGNTIYF
TRBD2,TRBV5-4,TRBJ2-7,.,TGTGCCAGCAGCTCTCTAGCGGGAGATTACGAGCAGTACTTC,CASSSLAGDYEQYF
.,TRBV6-5,TRBJ1-1,.,TGTGCCAGCAGTTTCACCCTCGTGGGCAGAACTGAAGCTTTCTTT,CASSFTLVGRTEAFF
TRBD1,TRBV28,TRBJ1-2,.,TGTGCCAGCGGCGAGTGGACAGGCTATGGCTACACCTTC,CASGEWTGYGYTF
.,TRBV5-1,TRBJ2-7,.,TGCGCCAGCATGTCTGTCGAGGGGAAGCCGGGATCCTACGAGCAGTACTTC,CASMSVEGKPGSYEQYF
.,TRBV2,TRBJ2-7,.,TGTGCCAGCAGTAAAGGGACTTATATCTCCTACGAGCAGTACTTC,CASSKGTYISYEQYF
TRBD1,TRBV19,TRBJ1-2,.,TGTGCCAGTAGTATGGGGGGACAGGTCTATGGCTACACCTTC,CASSMGGQVYGYTF
.,TRBV9,TRBJ2-2,.,TGTGCCAGCAGCGTAGGGAGCAGGTTCAACACCGGGGAGCTGTTTTTT,CASSVGSRFNTGELFF
TRBD1,TRBV9,TRBJ2-7,.,TGTGCCAGCAGCCCCCGAGGACAGGGGGTCTACGAGCAGTACTTC,CASSPRGQGVYEQYF
TRBD1,TRBV2,TRBJ1-5,.,TGTGCCAGCAGTCTTGGACAGGGGAGTCAGCCCCAGCATTTT,CASSLGQGSQPQHF
.,TRBV7-8,TRBJ2-1,.,TGTGCCAGCAGCTTAACTTGGGGGAGAGGGCCCAATGAGCAGTTCTTC,CASSLTWGRGPNEQFF
.,TRBV6-5,TRBJ2-1,.,TGTGCCAGCAGTATACAGGGATCTTACAATGAGCAGTTCTTC,CASSIQGSYNEQFF
TRBD1,TRBV6-5,TRBJ2-7,.,TGTGCCAGCAGTGCGGACAGGGGTTACGAGCAGTACTTC,CASSADRGYEQYF
.,TRBV2,TRBJ1-5,.,TGTGCCAGCAGTGAGGCCGCCAGACAAAGACCCCAGCATTTT,CASSEAARQRPQHF
.,TRBV7-2,TRBJ1-1,few,TGTGCCAGCACCACTTGGGGGGTGCGAGCTTTCTTT,CASTTWGVRAFF
TRBD1,TRBV18,TRBJ1-2,.,TGTGCCAGCTCGGGGACAGAAACCTACTATGGCTACACCTTC,CASSGTETYYGYTF
.,TRBV2,TRBJ1-5,.,TGTGCCTCCTCTTATAGCAATCAGCCCCAGCATTTT,CASSYSNQPQHF
TRBD1,TRBV27,TRBJ1-2,.,TGTGCCAGCAGGCAGACAGGGGGAATCTATGGCTACACCTTC,CASRQTGGIYGYTF
TRBD1,TRBV5-1,TRBJ2-7,.,TGCGCCAGCAGCTTAGCAGGGGGCTTCAACGAGCAGTACTTC,CASSLAGGFNEQYF
.,TRBV5-4,TRBJ2-7,.,TGTGCCAGCAGCTTGGGTCAGCTCTACGAGCAGTACTTC,CASSLGQLYEQYF
.,TRBV29-1,TRBJ2-3,.,TGCAGCGTTGACGGGAGAACAGATACGCAGTATTTT,CSVDGRTDTQYF
TRBD2,TRBV9,TRBJ2-1,.,TGTGCCAGCAGCGCCCGACTAGCGGGAGCGATAGATGAGCAGTTCTTC,CASSARLAGAIDEQFF
TRBD2,TRBV6-5,TRBJ2-1,.,TGTGCCTCGACTAGCGGGAGGGCCCAAGAGCAGTTCTTC,CASTSGRAQEQFF
.,TRBV28,TRBJ1-4,once,TGTGCCAGCAGTCCAAGGGTGGAAAAACTGTTTTTT,CASSPRVEKLFF
.,TRBV18,TRBJ2-7,.,TGTGCCAGCTCACTGACCTGGGACTCACACTACGAGCAGTACTTC,CASSLTWDSHYEQYF
.,TRBV5-1,TRBJ1-1,.,TGCGCCAGCAGCTTGGATGAGGGGACGTACACTGAAGCTTTCTTT,CASSLDEGTYTEAFF
.,TRBV4-1,TRBJ2-1,once,TGCGCCAGCAGCCAAGATGGGTCCGGCTCCTACAATGAGCAGTTCTTC,CASSQDGSGSYNEQFF
.,TRBV4-2,TRBJ1-5,.,TGTGCCAGCAGCCAAGATCGAAATAGCAATCAGCCCCAGCATTTT,CASSQDRNSNQPQHF
.,TRBV10-3,TRBJ2-7,.,TGTGCCATCAGTGAAATCGGAGCGGGACAGTCTTCAAACGAGCAGTACTTC,CAISEIGAGQSSNEQYF
.,TRBV10-3,TRBJ1-3,.,TGTGCCATCAGTGAGTCGGGGTCTGGAAACACCATATATTTT,CAISESGSGNTIYF
.,TRBV27,TRBJ2-3,once,TGTGCCGCATGGGGCGGAGCGAGCACAGATACGCAGTATTTT,CAAWGGASTDTQYF
.,TRBV15,TRBJ1-1,.,TGTGCCACCAGCAGAGATGAGTGGGTCGGGAGGAACACTGAAGCTTTCTTT,CATSRDEWVGRNTEAFF
.,TRBV5-1,TRBJ1-3,.,TGCGCCAGCAGCTTGGGACAGCTCGATAACACCATATATTTT,CASSLGQLDNTIYF
.,TRBV4-1,TRBJ2-1,.,TGCGCCAGCAGCCATCCGGGGACCTACAATGAGCAGTTCTTC,CASSHPGTYNEQFF
TRBD1,TRBV11-3,TRBJ2-3,.,TGTGCCAGCAGCTTAGGTGGCAGGGGGCACGATACGCAGTATTTT,CASSLGGRGHDTQYF
TRBD1,TRBV29-1,TRBJ1-2,.,TGCAGCGTTTCGGATCCTTCGACAGGGATGGGCTACACCTTC,CSVSDPSTGMGYTF
.,TRBV20-1,TRBJ1-2,.,TGCAGTGCCAAGCAGAATCCCGGCTACACCTTC,CSAKQNPGYTF
.,TRBV6-5,TRBJ1-4,.,TGTGCCAGCAGTTTTCAACGGGGGAGCAATGAAAAACTGTTTTTT,CASSFQRGSNEKLFF
.,TRBV7-6,TRBJ2-1,.,TGTGCCAGCAGCTTAGTTAGAACAGCTGGTTACAATGAGCAGTTCTTC,CASSLVRTAGYNEQFF
.,TRBV28,TRBJ2-1,.,TGTGCCAGCAGCCCCAGGCGGCCGAGGTCCTACAATGAGCAGTTCTTC,CASSPRRPRSYNEQFF
TRBD1,TRBV11-2,TRBJ2-7,.,TGTGCCAGCAGCCCTAGGGTACAGGGGGCCCTATTTGAGCAGTACTTC,CASSPRVQGALFEQYF
.,TRBV28,TRBJ2-7,.,TGTGCCAGCAGTTTTGTCTGGCAGAGTTCCTACGAGCAGTACTTC,CASSFVWQSSYEQYF
.,TRBV4-1,TRBJ2-5,.,TGCGCCAGCAGCCAAGGATCCGGGGGCGGAGAGACCCAGTACTTC,CASSQGSGGGETQYF
TRBD1,TRBV5-1,TRBJ2-7,.,TGCGCCAGCAGCGAACCGGGACAGGGCTTCGGCGAGCAGTACTTC,CASSEPGQGFGEQYF
.,TRBV27,TRBJ1-5,.,TGTGCCAGCAGGACCAGGTGGGAGCCCCAGCATTTT,CASRTRWEPQHF
.,TRBV19,TRBJ2-1,.,TGTGCCAGTAGTTTCGGGAGAGTCTACAATGAGCAGTTCTTC,CASSFGRVYNEQFF
.,TRBV18,TRBJ2-5,.,TGTGCCAGCTCACCACCCGGGGGGCGTGGAGAGACCCAGTACTTC,CASSPPGGRGETQYF
.,TRBV21-1,TRBJ2-7,.,TGTGCCAGCAGCAAAACCCGAAGTATCGCCGGGACTAGCGGGAGCCTCTCCTACGAGCAGTACTTC,CASSKTRSIAGTSGSLSYEQYF
.,TRBV5-4,TRBJ2-7,.,TGTGCCAGCAGCTCCATTCTCGGGTCCTACGAGCAGTACTTC,CASSSILGSYEQYF
TRBD1,TRBV29-1,TRBJ1-3,.,TGCAGCGTTGAAGTCCCGACAGGGGGCTGGAACACCATATATTTT,CSVEVPTGGWNTIYF